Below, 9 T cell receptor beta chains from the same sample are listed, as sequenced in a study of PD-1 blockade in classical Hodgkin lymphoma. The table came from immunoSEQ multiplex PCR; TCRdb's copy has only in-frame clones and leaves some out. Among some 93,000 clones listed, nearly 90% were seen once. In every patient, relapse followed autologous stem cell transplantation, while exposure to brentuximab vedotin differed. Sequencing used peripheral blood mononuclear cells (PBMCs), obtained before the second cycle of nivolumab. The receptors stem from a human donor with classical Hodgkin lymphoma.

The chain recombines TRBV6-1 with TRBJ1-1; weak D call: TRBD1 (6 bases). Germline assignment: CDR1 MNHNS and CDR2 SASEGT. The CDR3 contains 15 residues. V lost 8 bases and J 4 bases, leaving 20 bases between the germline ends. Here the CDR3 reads CASVPGQSFPTEAFF. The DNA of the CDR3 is TGTGCCAGCGTCCCGGGACAATCCTTCCCCACTGAAGCTTTCTTT.

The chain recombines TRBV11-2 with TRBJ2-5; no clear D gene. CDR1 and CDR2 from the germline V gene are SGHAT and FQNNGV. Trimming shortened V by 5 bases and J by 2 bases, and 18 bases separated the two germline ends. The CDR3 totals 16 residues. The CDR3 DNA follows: TGTGCCAGCAGCCTCGGTGGGTGGGGTGGGCAAGAGACCCAGTACTTC. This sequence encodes CASSLGGWGGQETQYF.

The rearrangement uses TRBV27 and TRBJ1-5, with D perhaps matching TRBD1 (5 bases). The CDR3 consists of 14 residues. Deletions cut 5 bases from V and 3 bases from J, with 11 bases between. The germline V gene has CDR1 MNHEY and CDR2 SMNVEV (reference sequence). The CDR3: CASSRQSNNQPQHF. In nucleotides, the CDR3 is TGTGCCAGCAGTCGACAGTCTAACAATCAGCCCCAGCATTTT.

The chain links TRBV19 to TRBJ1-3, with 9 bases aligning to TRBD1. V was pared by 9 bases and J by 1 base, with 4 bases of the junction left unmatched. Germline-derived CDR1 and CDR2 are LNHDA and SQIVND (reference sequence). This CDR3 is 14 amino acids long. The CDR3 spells CASKQGASGNTIYF. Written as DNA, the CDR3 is TGTGCCAGCAAACAGGGGGCGTCTGGAAACACCATATATTTT.

The CDR3 DNA is TGTGCCAGCAGCTTTATCGGGACTAGAAATGAGCAGTTCTTC. Its translation: CASSFIGTRNEQFF. The gene calls are TRBV11-2 and TRBJ2-1; 8 bases agree with TRBD2. The CDR3 is 14 amino acids. Per the germline V gene, CDR1 is SGHAT and CDR2 is FQNNGV. J gave up 7 bases and V 3 bases, and 5 bases lay outside the gene matches.

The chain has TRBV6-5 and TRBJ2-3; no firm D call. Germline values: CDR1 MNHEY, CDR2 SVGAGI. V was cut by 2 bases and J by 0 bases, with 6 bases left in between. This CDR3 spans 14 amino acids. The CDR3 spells CASSYTVSTDTQYF. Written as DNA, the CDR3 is TGTGCCAGCAGTTACACAGTCAGCACAGATACGCAGTATTTT.

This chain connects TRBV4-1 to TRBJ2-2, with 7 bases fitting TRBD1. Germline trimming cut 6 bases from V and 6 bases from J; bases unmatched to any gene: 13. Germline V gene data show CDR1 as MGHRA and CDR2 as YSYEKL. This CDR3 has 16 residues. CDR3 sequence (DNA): TGCGCCAGCAGTCTAGACGGGACAGTTACGGCCGGGGAGCTGTTTTTT. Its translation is CASSLDGTVTAGELFF.

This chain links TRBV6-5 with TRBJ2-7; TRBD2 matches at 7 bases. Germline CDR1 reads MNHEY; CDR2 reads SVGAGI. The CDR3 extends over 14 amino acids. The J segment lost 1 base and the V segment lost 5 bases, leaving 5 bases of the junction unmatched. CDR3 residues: CASSRMGGSYEQYF. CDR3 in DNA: TGTGCCAGCAGTAGAATGGGGGGGTCCTACGAGCAGTACTTC.

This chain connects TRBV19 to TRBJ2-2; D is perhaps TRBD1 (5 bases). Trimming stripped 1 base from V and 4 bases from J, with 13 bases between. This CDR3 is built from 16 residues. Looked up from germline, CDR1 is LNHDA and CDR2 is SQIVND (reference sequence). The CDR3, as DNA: TGTGCCAGTAGTATAGCCCTCCTGGGGCCCACCGGGGAGCTGTTTTTT. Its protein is CASSIALLGPTGELFF.